These 15 T cell receptor beta chains share one sample of origin, sequenced in a study of T cells after yellow fever vaccination. One entry per CDR3 protein, called by TCRdb with MiXCR from the 5' RACE reads. The repertoire holds over 100,000 distinct CDR3 sequences, with approximately 8.4% as singletons. Source: CD8+ T cells sorted from PBMCs, taken 45 days after the yellow fever booster vaccination. The origin of the receptors is a man aged 25 to 40 who received the YFV17D yellow fever vaccine.

The V and J genes are TRBV11-2 and TRBJ2-3; 7 bases are shared with TRBD2. Germline trimming cut 5 bases from V and 4 bases from J; bases unmatched to any gene: 18. This CDR3 has 18 amino acids. In germline, CDR1 is SGHAT, CDR2 FQNNGV. Written as DNA, the CDR3 is TGTGCCAGCAGCCCCTGGGAGGACGCGGGAGCGGGCGCAGATACGCAGTATTTT. The encoded protein is CASSPWEDAGAGADTQYF.

This clonotype was seen a few times. V usage is TRBV4-3 and J usage is TRBJ1-1; D possibly corresponds to TRBD1 (6 bases). V lost 0 bases and J lost 4, with 9 bases in between. The length of the CDR3 is 14 residues. Per the germline V gene, CDR1 is LGHNA and CDR2 is YSLEER. For the CDR3, the DNA is TGCGCCAGCAGCCAAGAAGGGGGGGTCACTGAAGCTTTCTTT. Translated: CASSQEGGVTEAFF.

This clonotype has ten or more counts. The chain carries TRBV7-2 and TRBJ1-1; D is unresolved. CDR3 length: 13 residues. The germline V and J ends were trimmed by 6 bases and 5 bases, with 13 bases remaining between them. CDR1 and CDR2 from the germline V gene are SGHTA and FQGNSA. CDR3: CASSFLSPTEAFF. CDR3 nucleotides: TGTGCCAGCAGTTTTCTAAGTCCAACTGAAGCTTTCTTT. The full variable domain, completed using reference TRBV7-2 and TRBJ1-1, is GAGVSQSPSNKVTEKGKDVELRCDPISGHTALYWYRQSLGQGLEFLIYFQGNSAPDKSGLPSDRFSAERTGGSVSTLTIQRTQQEDSAVYLCASSFLSPTEAFFGQGTRLTVV.

This clonotype was detected only a few times. The rearrangement uses TRBV5-1 and TRBJ2-6; D is perhaps TRBD1 (6 bases). The germline gives CDR1 SGHRS, CDR2 YFSETQ. Trimming pared 4 bases from V and 4 bases from J, leaving 12 bases between. The CDR3 covers 15 residues. The DNA of the CDR3 is TGCGCCAGCAGCCCACAGGGTTCCGGGGCCAACGTCCTGACTTTC. It translates to CASSPQGSGANVLTF.

This clonotype was counted only a few times. The genes are TRBV4-3 and TRBJ1-4; weak D call: TRBD1 (6 bases). This CDR3 is built from 16 residues. The germline CDR1 and CDR2 sequences are LGHNA and YSLEER. V was trimmed by 5 bases and J by 7 bases, leaving 20 bases between them. The CDR3: CASSGGERGLAEKLFF. The CDR3 DNA sequence: TGCGCCAGCAGCGGGGGGGAGAGGGGGTTGGCTGAAAAACTGTTTTTT.

This clonotype occurred many times. V is TRBV9 and J is TRBJ2-7; D is perhaps TRBD1 or TRBD2 (5 bases each). The CDR3 runs to 14 residues. Germline values: CDR1 SGDLS, CDR2 YYNGEE. Deletions cut 0 bases from V and 5 bases from J, with 12 bases between. CDR3 region: CASSVGEGPDEQYF. In DNA, the CDR3 is TGTGCCAGCAGCGTAGGCGAGGGACCTGACGAGCAGTACTTC.

Many counts were recorded for this clonotype. The chain combines TRBV9 with TRBJ2-7; the D gene is possibly TRBD2 (6 bases). The V end was cut by 3 bases, the J end by 2 bases, with 12 bases between. CDR1 and CDR2 from the germline V gene are SGDLS and YYNGEE. This CDR3 is built from 14 residues. The CDR3 loop is CASSGRDSTYEQYF. The CDR3 region has the DNA TGTGCCAGCAGCGGCCGGGACTCTACCTACGAGCAGTACTTC.

Ten or more counts support this clonotype. The DNA of the CDR3 is TGTGCCAGCAGCGCGGGACAGGGGGGCATCGGCGAGCAGTTCTTC. It is translated as CASSAGQGGIGEQFF. The rearrangement links TRBV12-3 or TRBV12-4 to TRBJ2-1, with 11 bases fitting TRBD1. The CDR3 totals 15 residues. J lost 10 bases, V lost 6 bases, and 11 bases had no gene match.

A few counts support this clonotype. The chain joins TRBV7-8 to TRBJ2-1, with D perhaps matching TRBD1 or TRBD2 (5 bases each). The germline V gene encodes CDR1 SGHVS and CDR2 FQNEAQ. Trimming cost V 1 base and J 12 bases, with 10 bases left between them. The CDR3 consists of 12 residues. The CDR3 DNA is TGTGCCAGCAGCTTAGTGGTCGGGGCGCAGTTCTTC. Translating it yields CASSLVVGAQFF.

In this sample, this clonotype turned up many times. The rearrangement joins TRBV6-5 to TRBJ2-6; the D is unclear. Per the germline V gene, CDR1 is MNHEY and CDR2 is SVGAGI. The CDR3 spans 15 residues. Trimming shortened V by 2 bases and J by 2 bases, and 7 bases separated the two germline ends. The DNA for the CDR3 is TGTGCCAGCAGTTACAGGATAGCTGGGGCCAACGTCCTGACTTTC. Translation gives CASSYRIAGANVLTF.

Ten or more counts support this clonotype. The rearrangement links TRBV20-1 to TRBJ2-1; D is tentatively TRBD1 or TRBD2 (6 bases each). Germline values: CDR1 DFQATT, CDR2 SNEGSKA (reference sequence). V was clipped by 1 base and J by 6 bases, with 7 bases between them. This CDR3 spans 12 amino acids. The CDR3 sequence: CSARGGANEQFF. The DNA of the CDR3 is TGCAGTGCTAGAGGGGGGGCCAATGAGCAGTTCTTC.

Note on this clonotype: This may come from a read error, since a much larger clone is one base off. This sequence joins TRBV12-3 or TRBV12-4 and TRBJ2-1; no definite D call. There are 15 residues in the CDR3. DNA for the CDR3: TGTGCCACATTCCCCCGCGTCCCGTCCTACAATGAGCAGTTATTC. Protein sequence: CATFPRVPSYNEQLF.

This clonotype was found many times. This chain joins TRBV4-3 and TRBJ2-3; no firm D call. Germline CDR1 is LGHNA and CDR2 is YSLEER. With 0 bases removed from V and 5 bases from J, the gap between germline ends came to 15 bases. CDR3 length: 16 amino acids. The CDR3 region has the DNA TGCGCCAGCAGCCAAGATTTCCTAAACCCCAGAGATACGCAGTATTTT. Translated, it gives CASSQDFLNPRDTQYF.

This clonotype was detected ten times or more. The J gene is TRBJ2-5, the V gene TRBV29-1; tentatively, D is TRBD2 (6 bases). The V gene's germline CDR1 is SQVTM and CDR2 ANQGSEA. This CDR3 is 15 amino acids long. Trimming left V 2 bases short and J 5 bases short, with 18 bases between. The CDR3 sequence is CSVELAGSGRETQYF. The CDR3 nucleotides are TGCAGCGTTGAACTGGCAGGGTCAGGGAGGGAGACCCAGTACTTC. Variable domain in full (rest from reference TRBV29-1 and TRBJ2-5): SAVISQKPSRDICQRGTSLTIQCQVDSQVTMMFWYRQQPGQSLTLIATANQGSEATYESGFVIDKFPISRPNLTFSTLTVSNMSPEDSSIYLCSVELAGSGRETQYFGPGTRLLVL.

This clonotype was counted at least ten times. The V and J genes are TRBV7-2 and TRBJ2-1; 7 nucleotides match TRBD2. CDR3 length equals 16 residues. The junction had 15 bases not matched to a gene; V was cut back by 6 bases and J by 7 bases. Per germline, CDR1 SGHTA and CDR2 FQGNSA. In DNA, the CDR3 is TGTGCCAGCAGTTCCACCGGGAGGTCCTTGAAGAATGAGCAGTTCTTC. Translation: CASSSTGRSLKNEQFF.